This T cell receptor beta chain was documented in a study of CD8 T cells in ankylosing spondylitis. TCRdb processed the 5' RACE reads anew with MiXCR; each CDR3 protein has one entry. Counted here are around 340,000 distinct CDR3 sequences, roughly 14% occurring once; the ten biggest clones make up less than 1.1%. The CDR3 contains 13 residues. With 2 bases clipped from V and 0 bases from J, the junction kept 0 bases outside the gene matches. CDR1 is SQVTM and CDR2 is ANQGSEA in the germline V gene. This clonotype came up a few times. What was sequenced was blood, either unsorted or a sorted T cell fraction (not recorded which). The receptor's source is a male donor with ankylosing spondylitis or in good health (not recorded which). The chain couples TRBV29-1 to TRBJ2-7; TRBD1 matches at 8 bases. CDR3: CSVETGGSYEQYF. The CDR3 DNA follows: TGCAGCGTTGAAACAGGGGGCTCCTACGAGCAGTACTTC.